A single sample is the source of the 15 T cell receptor beta chains below, sequenced in a study of control samples from healthy donors and cancer patients. Generated by immunoSEQ multiplex PCR, the TCRdb table keeps only in-frame clones and is missing some. The listing records around 190,000 clones. The sample consisted of blood. These receptors were taken from a woman younger than 45 in good health.

The chain uses TRBV5-1 and TRBJ1-1, with no clear D. The germline gives CDR1 SGHRS, CDR2 YFSETQ. The CDR3 covers 15 residues. V was trimmed by 0 bases and J by 1 base, leaving 10 bases between them. CDR3 sequence (DNA): TGCGCCAGCAGCTTGGGCTTATTGGCGAACACTGAAGCTTTCTTT. It is translated as CASSLGLLANTEAFF.

The chain has TRBV5-1 and TRBJ2-2; D perhaps matches TRBD1 (5 bases). The CDR3 extends over 16 amino acids. V was pared by 2 bases and J by 0 bases, with 11 bases between. The germline gives CDR1 SGHRS, CDR2 YFSETQ. CDR3 in DNA: TGCGCCAGCAGCTTCTCCCAGGGCTCGAACACCGGGGAGCTGTTTTTT. Residues: CASSFSQGSNTGELFF.

Comments on this clone: An end of the junction does not agree with germline; a read error may underlie this. The V call is TRBV7-7, the J call TRBJ2-5, with 12 bases lining up with TRBD1. CDR1 and CDR2 from the germline V gene are SSHAT and FNYEAQ (reference sequence). The CDR3 runs 15 residues. The CDR3 protein is CASSLRDRGPETQYF. CDR3 in DNA: TGTGCTAGCAGCTTAAGGGACAGGGGGCCTGAGACCCAGTACTTC. Together with reference TRBV7-7 and TRBJ2-5, the CDR3 gives the full variable domain: GAGVSQSPRYKVTKRGQDVTLRCDPISSHATLYWYQQALGQGPEFLTYFNYEAQPDKSGLPSDRFSAERPEGSISTLTIQRTEQRDSAMYRCASSLRDRGPETQYFGPGTRLLVL.

The chain has TRBV5-1 and TRBJ1-6; D unresolved. The germline V gene has CDR1 SGHRS and CDR2 YFSETQ. With 6 bases removed from V and 7 bases from J, the gap between germline ends came to 20 bases. CDR3 length equals 16 residues. The CDR3 coding sequence is TGCGCCAGCATTGGGGTTAAGGTTCCGCTAAATTCACCCCTCCACTTT. Its translation: CASIGVKVPLNSPLHF.

The chain carries TRBV5-1 and TRBJ1-6; D gene ambiguous. Looked up from germline, CDR1 is SGHRS and CDR2 is YFSETQ. The CDR3 extends over 17 amino acids. Deletions cut 0 bases from V and 7 bases from J, with 17 bases between. CDR3 region: CASSLGGGNLGNSPLHF. The CDR3 coding sequence is TGCGCCAGCAGCTTGGGAGGTGGAAATTTAGGGAATTCACCCCTCCACTTT.

The gene calls are TRBV6-2 or TRBV6-3 and TRBJ1-3; D not certain. Germline CDR1 reads MNHEY; CDR2 reads SVGEGT. Trimming removed 5 bases from V and 0 bases from J, with 14 bases in between. The CDR3 loop spans 16 amino acids. CDR3 loop: CASSSPGLTSGNTIYF. In DNA form, the CDR3 reads TGTGCCAGCAGTAGCCCAGGACTTACCTCTGGAAACACCATATATTTT.

The chain carries TRBV7-9 and TRBJ1-2, with D uncertain. The CDR3 extends over 14 amino acids. Germline lookup yields CDR1 SEHNR and CDR2 FQNEAQ (reference sequence). Trimming stripped 1 base from V and 4 bases from J, with 10 bases between. The CDR3, as DNA: TGTGCCAGCAGCTTAGAGGGCGGGTCCTATGGCTACACCTTC. Residues: CASSLEGGSYGYTF.

The rearrangement joins TRBV27 to TRBJ1-5; tentatively, D is TRBD1 (6 bases). The CDR3 has 15 amino acids. Germline CDR1 reads MNHEY; CDR2 reads SMNVEV (reference sequence). Trimming stripped 5 bases from V and 4 bases from J, with 15 bases between. Here the CDR3 reads CASSHAGTPNQPQHF. The CDR3 DNA is TGTGCCAGCAGTCACGCCGGGACACCAAATCAGCCCCAGCATTTT.

This chain connects TRBV3-1 (or the pseudogene TRBV3-2) to TRBJ1-6, with D uncertain. V lost 1 base and J lost 7, with 17 bases in between. The CDR3 length is 17 residues. Germline values: CDR1 LGHDT, CDR2 YNNKEL (reference sequence). The CDR3 bases are TGTGCCAGCAGCCAAGTTGGCTCGCCTAGCTTCAATTCACCCCTCCACTTT. This codes for CASSQVGSPSFNSPLHF.

V gene TRBV19 combines with J gene TRBJ1-4, with 10 bases that match TRBD1. The germline CDR1 and CDR2 sequences are LNHDA and SQIVND (reference sequence). This CDR3 region has 13 residues. The V and J ends lost 7 bases and 7 bases, in that order; junction bases with no gene match: 3. CDR3 nucleotide sequence: TGTGCCAGTAACGACAGGGGGCCTGAAAAACTGTTTTTT. As protein: CASNDRGPEKLFF.

CDR3 residues: CASSWAGRTDTQYF. The CDR3 DNA follows: TGCGCCAGCAGCTGGGCAGGGCGCACAGATACGCAGTATTTT. The V gene is TRBV5-1, the J gene TRBJ2-3; perhaps TRBD1 as D (5 bases). Looked up from germline, CDR1 is SGHRS and CDR2 is YFSETQ. Deletions cut 3 bases from V and 1 base from J, with 9 bases between. This CDR3 is built from 14 residues.

This sequence joins TRBV9 and TRBJ2-7; TRBD1 agrees at 9 bases. Germline CDR1 reads SGDLS; CDR2 reads YYNGEE. The CDR3 covers 20 residues. With V trimmed by 0 bases and J by 5 bases, 21 bases remained unmatched. The DNA of the CDR3 is TGTGCCAGCAGCGTAGGGGGGGACAGGGTAGGTATGCGTTGGGGCAACGAGCAGTACTTC. As protein: CASSVGGDRVGMRWGNEQYF. The full variable domain, its missing parts supplied by reference TRBV9 and TRBJ2-7, is DSGVTQTPKHLITATGQRVTLRCSPRSGDLSVYWYQQSLDQGLQFLIQYYNGEERAKGNILERFSAQQFPDLHSELNLSSLELGDSALYFCASSVGGDRVGMRWGNEQYFGPGTRLTVT.

The J gene is TRBJ1-2, the V gene TRBV19, with D unresolved. Germline assignment: CDR1 LNHDA and CDR2 SQIVND (reference sequence). The CDR3 extends over 15 amino acids. Trimming removed 1 base from V and 4 bases from J, with 13 bases in between. Here the CDR3 reads CASSIGSGVSYGYTF. The CDR3 DNA follows: TGTGCCAGTAGTATAGGGTCCGGAGTAAGCTATGGCTACACCTTC.

This chain connects TRBV27 to TRBJ2-3; TRBD2 agrees at 11 bases. The V and J ends lost 0 bases and 2 bases, in that order; junction bases with no gene match: 10. The CDR3 consists of 19 residues. Germline CDR1 MNHEY, CDR2 SMNVEV (reference sequence). In nucleotides, the CDR3 is TGTGCCAGCAGTTTATCCTACCGACTAGCGGGGTCTAACACAGATACGCAGTATTTT. This encodes CASSLSYRLAGSNTDTQYF.

The chain uses TRBV28 and TRBJ1-5; 7 nucleotides line up with TRBD1. V was clipped by 5 bases and J by 5 bases; unmatched bases: 9. Germline V CDR1 and CDR2: MDHEN, SYDVKM. The CDR3 length is 15 residues. Written as DNA, the CDR3 is TGTGCCAGCAGTCAGGGGGACCAAGGCCATCAGCCCCAGCATTTT. Protein: CASSQGDQGHQPQHF. Based on the CDR3 plus reference TRBV28 and TRBJ1-5, the full variable domain is DVKVTQSSRYLVKRTGEKVFLECVQDMDHENMFWYRQDPGLGLRLIYFSYDVKMKEKGDIPEGYSVSREKKERFSLILESASTNQTSMYLCASSQGDQGHQPQHFGDGTRLSIL.